This T cell receptor (beta chain) was recovered during a study of T-cell memory formation after mild COVID-19. Study-level information: Clusters of TCRs were largely donor specific.

Whole-study results and caveats: Whether second-wave clones peaking at day 37 were SARS-CoV-2 specific went unconfirmed.

The V and J ends lost 4 bases and 2 bases, in that order; junction bases with no gene match: 8. In germline, CDR1 is SGDLS, CDR2 YYNGEE. The CDR3 is 16 amino acids. To note about this clonotype: Its target is not known.

Constant-segment primers served in 5'RACE that generated TCR alpha and TCR beta cDNA libraries bearing sample barcodes and UMIs. One entry per CDR3 protein results from TCRdb running MiXCR on the 5' RACE reads. This table has approximately 50,000 distinct CDR3 sequences, over 9% appearing once. V usage is TRBV9 and J usage is TRBJ2-3; 9 positions match TRBD1. Input material: PBMCs or a T cell subset sorted from them (not recorded which). The clonotype was recovered from an adult woman who had mild COVID-19 (a few samples of this study predate the infection). Cell type and time point are not known. In nucleotides, the CDR3 is TGTGCCAGCAGCCACACGGGACAGGGAAACACAGATACGCAGTATTTT. Residues: CASSHTGQGNTDTQYF. Based on the CDR3 plus reference TRBV9 and TRBJ2-3, the full variable domain is DSGVTQTPKHLITATGQRVTLRCSPRSGDLSVYWYQQSLDQGLQFLIQYYNGEERAKGNILERFSAQQFPDLHSELNLSSLELGDSALYFCASSHTGQGNTDTQYFGPGTRLTVL.